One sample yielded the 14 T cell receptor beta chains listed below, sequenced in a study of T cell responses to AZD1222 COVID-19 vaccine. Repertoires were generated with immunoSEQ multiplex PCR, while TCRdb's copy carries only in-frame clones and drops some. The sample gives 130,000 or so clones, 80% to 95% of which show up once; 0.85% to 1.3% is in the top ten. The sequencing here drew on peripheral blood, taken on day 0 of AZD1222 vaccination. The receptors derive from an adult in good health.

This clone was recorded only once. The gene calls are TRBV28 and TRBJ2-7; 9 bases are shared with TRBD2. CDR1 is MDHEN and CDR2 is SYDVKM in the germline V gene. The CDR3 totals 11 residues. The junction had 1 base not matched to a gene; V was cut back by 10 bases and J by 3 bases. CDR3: CATSGIYEQYF. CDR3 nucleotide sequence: TGTGCCACTAGCGGGATCTACGAGCAGTACTTC.

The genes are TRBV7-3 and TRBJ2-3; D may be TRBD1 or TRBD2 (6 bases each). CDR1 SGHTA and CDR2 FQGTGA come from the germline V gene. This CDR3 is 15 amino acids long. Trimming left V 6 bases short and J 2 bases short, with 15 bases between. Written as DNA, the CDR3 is TGTGCCAGCAGTCAAGGCCGGGGGCCCACAGATACGCAGTATTTT. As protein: CASSQGRGPTDTQYF.

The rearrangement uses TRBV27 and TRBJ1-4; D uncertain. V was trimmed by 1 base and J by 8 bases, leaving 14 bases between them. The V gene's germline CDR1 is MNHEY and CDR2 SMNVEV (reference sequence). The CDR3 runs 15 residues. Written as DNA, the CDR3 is TGTGCCAGCAGTTTATTGGCAGGCCCTCGCGAAAAACTGTTTTTT. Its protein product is CASSLLAGPREKLFF. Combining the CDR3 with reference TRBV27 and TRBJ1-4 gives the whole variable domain EAQVTQNPRYLITVTGKKLTVTCSQNMNHEYMSWYRQDPGLGLRQIYYSMNVEVTDKGDVPEGYKVSRKEKRNFPLILESPSPNQTSLYFCASSLLAGPREKLFFGSGTQLSVL.

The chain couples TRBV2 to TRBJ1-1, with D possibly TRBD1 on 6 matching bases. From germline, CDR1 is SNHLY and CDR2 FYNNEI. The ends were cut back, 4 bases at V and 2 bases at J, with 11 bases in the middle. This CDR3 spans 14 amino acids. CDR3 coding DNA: TGTGCCAGCAGTGTTGGGGGGCGCAACACTGAAGCTTTCTTT. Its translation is CASSVGGRNTEAFF.

The CDR3 DNA is TGTGCCAGCAGCTTAGACACGAGCCCCCACACTGAAGCTTTCTTT. Amino acid sequence: CASSLDTSPHTEAFF. The V and J genes are TRBV11-2 and TRBJ1-1, with no clear D. Trimming stripped 0 bases from V and 3 bases from J, with 11 bases between. The CDR3 has 15 amino acids. The germline gives CDR1 SGHAT, CDR2 FQNNGV.

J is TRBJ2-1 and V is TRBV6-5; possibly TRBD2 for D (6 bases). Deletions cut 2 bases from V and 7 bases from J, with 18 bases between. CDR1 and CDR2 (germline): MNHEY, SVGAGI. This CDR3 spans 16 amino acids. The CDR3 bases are TGTGCCAGCAGTTACAGTGATCCGAGACTAGAGAATGAGCAGTTCTTC. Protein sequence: CASSYSDPRLENEQFF.

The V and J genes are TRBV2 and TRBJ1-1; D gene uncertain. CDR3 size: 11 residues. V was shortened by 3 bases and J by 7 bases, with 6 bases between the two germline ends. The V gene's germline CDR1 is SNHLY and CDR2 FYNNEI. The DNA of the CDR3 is TGTGCCAGCAGTGAGTCCCTTGAAGCTTTCTTT. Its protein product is CASSESLEAFF.

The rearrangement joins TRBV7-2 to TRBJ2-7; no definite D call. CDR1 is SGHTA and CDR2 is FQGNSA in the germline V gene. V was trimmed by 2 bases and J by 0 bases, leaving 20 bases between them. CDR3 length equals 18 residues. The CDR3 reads CASSLSATAVLSSYEQYF. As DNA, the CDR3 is TGTGCCAGCAGCTTATCGGCTACGGCGGTCTTGAGCTCCTACGAGCAGTACTTC.

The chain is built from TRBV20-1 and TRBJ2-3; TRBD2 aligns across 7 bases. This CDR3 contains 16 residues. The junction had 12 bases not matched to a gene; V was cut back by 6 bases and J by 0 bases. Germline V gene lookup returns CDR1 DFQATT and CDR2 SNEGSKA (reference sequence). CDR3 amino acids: CSASSGAGASTDTQYF. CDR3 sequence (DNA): TGCAGTGCCAGTTCCGGTGCGGGAGCTAGCACAGATACGCAGTATTTT.

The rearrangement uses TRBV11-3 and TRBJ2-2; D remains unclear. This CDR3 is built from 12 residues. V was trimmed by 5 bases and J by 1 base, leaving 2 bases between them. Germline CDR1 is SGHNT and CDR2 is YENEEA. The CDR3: CASSQNTGELFF. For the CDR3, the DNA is TGTGCCAGCAGCCAGAACACCGGGGAGCTGTTTTTT.

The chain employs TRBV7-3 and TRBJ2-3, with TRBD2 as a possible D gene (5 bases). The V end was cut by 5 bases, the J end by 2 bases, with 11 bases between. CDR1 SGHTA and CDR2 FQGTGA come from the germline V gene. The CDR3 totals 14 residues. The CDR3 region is CASSPAGFTDTQYF. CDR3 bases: TGTGCCAGCAGCCCCGCGGGCTTCACAGATACGCAGTATTTT.

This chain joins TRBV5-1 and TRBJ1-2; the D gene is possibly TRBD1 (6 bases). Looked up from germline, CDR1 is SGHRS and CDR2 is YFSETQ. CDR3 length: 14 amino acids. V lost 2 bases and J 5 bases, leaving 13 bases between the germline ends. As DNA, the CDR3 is TGCGCCAGCAGCTTTGGACAGCCACAGTATGGCTACACCTTC. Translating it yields CASSFGQPQYGYTF. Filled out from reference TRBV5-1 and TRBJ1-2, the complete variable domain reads KAGVTQTPRYLIKTRGQQVTLSCSPISGHRSVSWYQQTPGQGLQFLFEYFSETQRNKGNFPGRFSGRQFSNSRSEMNVSTLELGDSALYLCASSFGQPQYGYTFGSGTRLTVV.

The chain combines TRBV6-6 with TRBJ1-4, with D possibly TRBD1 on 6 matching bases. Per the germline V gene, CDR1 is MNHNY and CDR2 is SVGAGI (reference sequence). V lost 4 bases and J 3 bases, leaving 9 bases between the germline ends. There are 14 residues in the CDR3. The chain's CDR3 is CASSLAGANEKLFF. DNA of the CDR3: TGTGCCAGCAGTTTGGCAGGGGCTAATGAAAAACTGTTTTTT.

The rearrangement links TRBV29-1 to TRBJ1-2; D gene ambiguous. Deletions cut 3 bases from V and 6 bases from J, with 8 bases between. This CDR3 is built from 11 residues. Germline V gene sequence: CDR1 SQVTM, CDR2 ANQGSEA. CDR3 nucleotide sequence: TGCAGCGTTGAGAGACGGGATGGCTACACCTTC. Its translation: CSVERRDGYTF.